This TCR beta chain was captured by sequencing in a study of blood T cell repertoires in COVID-19. Study summary: Samples of COVID-19 (acute and convalescent) were obtained from the United States, Italy and Spain. In each case, the material was cDNA or gDNA derived from T cells, B-cell-depleted T cells, or PBMCs.

Per the study methods: Estimated nucleated cell counts came from reference gene primer amplification. Using immunoSEQ multiplex PCR, the repertoire was profiled, and TCRdb retains in-frame clones only, with some absent. V and J calls and clone size are copied from that table; D and trimming were computed from the DNA. The sample yields around 300,000 clones, 89% seen once. Sequenced sample: peripheral blood. The clonotype comes from a man in his fifties with acute or convalescent COVID-19.

CDR3 residues: CASSLVARGIQETQYF. The CDR3 DNA is TGTGCCAGCAGCTTAGTGGCCAGGGGAATTCAAGAGACCCAGTACTTC. The V gene is TRBV7-6, the J gene TRBJ2-5, with D perhaps matching TRBD1 (6 bases). Germline V gene sequence: CDR1 SGHVS, CDR2 FNYEAQ. V was shortened by 1 base and J by 2 bases, with 14 bases between the two germline ends. This CDR3 comprises 16 residues. Using reference TRBV7-6 and TRBJ2-5 for the parts outside the CDR3, the full variable domain is GAGVSQSPRYKVTKRGQDVALRCDPISGHVSLYWYRQALGQGPEFLTYFNYEAQQDKSGLPNDRFSAERPEGSISTLTIQRTEQRDSAMYRCASSLVARGIQETQYFGPGTRLLVL.